The source of this T cell receptor (beta chain) is a study of blood T cells in healthy people across ages. General study points: Expanded clonotype changes were possibly confounded by unknown donor CMV status.

As regards this clonotype: Its antigen is unknown.

A second PCR of 7 to 11 cycles used a sample-barcoded 5' primer and a J-beta primer mix. TCRdb recomputed calls from the 5' RACE reads with MiXCR, one row per CDR3 protein. The repertoire holds around 990,000 distinct CDR3 sequences, with approximately 25% as singletons. The germline gives CDR1 SGDLS, CDR2 YYNGEE. This CDR3 has 16 residues. Trimming shortened V by 0 bases and J by 3 bases, and 12 bases separated the two germline ends. The data were also submitted as part of a second study, on T cells of mothers and their children.

This clonotype originated in a girl aged 2-15 years in good health. What was sequenced was blood. The rearrangement uses TRBV9 and TRBJ2-2; D remains ambiguous. CDR3 DNA: TGTGCCAGCAGCGTAGGGGCGAAGGTAGACACCGGGGAGCTGTTTTTT. It codes for CASSVGAKVDTGELFF.